This paragraph reports one T cell receptor beta chain. Its antigen is not known. CDR1 and CDR2 from the germline V gene are SEHNR and FQNEAQ (reference sequence). The CDR3 covers 15 residues. Trimming removed 5 bases from V and 2 bases from J, with 14 bases in between. The data derive from a study of post-analysis software for immune sequencing data. Unique molecular identifiers featured in each of the TCR beta cDNA libraries. TCRdb redid the calling of the PCR reads with MiXCR, one entry per CDR3 protein. Among roughly 410,000 distinct CDR3 sequences listed, about a third were seen once. Whole-study findings and limits: Included in a set of about five TRBV segments more frequent in patients than controls were TRBV5-6, TRBV5-1 and TRBV20-1. Batch-mates among the samples co-clustered strongly by F measure.

The sample comprised blood. This TCR came from a girl between 10 and 17 years old with multiple sclerosis. The chain employs TRBV7-9 and TRBJ2-3; the D gene could be TRBD1 or TRBD2 (5 bases each). The CDR3 DNA sequence: TGTGCCAGCAGCCCCAGGGACCAAACCACAGATACGCAGTATTTT. This codes for CASSPRDQTTDTQYF.